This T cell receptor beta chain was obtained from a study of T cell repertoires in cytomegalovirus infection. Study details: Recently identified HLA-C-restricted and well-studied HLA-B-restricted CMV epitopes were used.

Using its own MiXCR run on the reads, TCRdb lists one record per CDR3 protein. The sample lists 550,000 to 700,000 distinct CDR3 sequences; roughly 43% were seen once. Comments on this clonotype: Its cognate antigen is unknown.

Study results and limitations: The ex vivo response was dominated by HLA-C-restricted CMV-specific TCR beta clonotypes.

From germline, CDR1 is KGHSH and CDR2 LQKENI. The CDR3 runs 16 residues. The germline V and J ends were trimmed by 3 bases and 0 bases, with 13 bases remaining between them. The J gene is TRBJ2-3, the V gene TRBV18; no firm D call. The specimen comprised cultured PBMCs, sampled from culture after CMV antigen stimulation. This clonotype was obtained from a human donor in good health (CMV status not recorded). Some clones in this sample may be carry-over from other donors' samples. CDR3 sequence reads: CASSPWESRSTDTQYF. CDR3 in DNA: TGTGCCAGCTCACCTTGGGAATCACGTAGCACAGATACGCAGTATTTT. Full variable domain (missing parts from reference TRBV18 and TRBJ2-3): NAGVMQNPRHLVRRRGQEARLRCSPMKGHSHVYWYRQLPEEGLKFMVYLQKENIIDESGMPKERFSAEFPKEGPSILRIQQVVRGDSAAYFCASSPWESRSTDTQYFGPGTRLTVL.